The 5 T cell receptor beta chains listed next were all sequenced from one sample in a study of tumor-infiltrating lymphocytes in primary liver carcinoma. With around 490 ng total RNA as template and a constant-region primer, TCR beta cDNA was made. Sequencing libraries for TCR beta derived from three nested multiplex PCR rounds that used slightly modified ARM-PCR. Use of TRBV1-TRBV30 forward primers with a C-beta reverse primer characterized the first two PCR rounds, which lasted about 10 cycles each. Using its own MiXCR run on the multiplex PCR reads, TCRdb lists one record per CDR3 protein. There are roughly 30,000 distinct CDR3 sequences in the sample; around 70% occur only once, and roughly 29% lies in the top ten. Co-extracted RNA and DNA came from 20-30 mg of unsorted bulk tissue. The sequenced sample was liver tumor tissue from sampling region 3. Subset described: tumor region T3, left-lateral pole. The receptors come from a woman aged 25 to 39 with primary liver carcinoma and hepatitis B virus infection.

This clonotype was detected once. The conserved final phenylalanine or tryptophan is absent from the CDR3, which likely points to a read error. V and J are TRBV12-3 or TRBV12-4 and TRBJ2-3; 9 bases are a match to TRBD2. CDR3 length equals 15 residues. V shed 7 bases, J shed 7 bases, and the junction held 12 bases outside the gene matches. The DNA of the CDR3 is TGTGCCAGCACTCTTGGGGGTGCTAGCGGGAATACGCAGTATCTT. Translating it yields CASTLGGASGNTQYL.

This clonotype appeared a few times. The junction and the germline gene differ at one end; a read error may be behind it. The rearrangement joins TRBV4-2 to TRBJ2-7, with 10 positions matching TRBD1. Germline loops: CDR1 LGHNA, CDR2 YNFKEQ. This CDR3 contains 18 residues. The CDR3 spells CTSSQEHLGQGGPREQYF. The CDR3, as DNA: TGTACCAGCAGCCAGGAACACTTAGGACAGGGGGGACCACGCGAGCAGTACTTC.

Only a few counts were recorded for this clonotype. Possible read error: a much larger clone is one base away. The chain couples TRBV11-2 to TRBJ2-3, with 10 bases fitting TRBD2. Germline loops: CDR1 SGHAT, CDR2 FQNNGV. This CDR3 has 20 amino acids. The CDR3 reads CTSSLDLSGLAGGGIDTQYF. The CDR3 DNA reads as TGTACCAGCAGCTTAGATCTAAGTGGGTTAGCGGGAGGAGGGATAGATACGCAGTATTTT.

Notes on this clonotype: One end of the junction does not line up with germline, which may come from a read error. The rearrangement links TRBV11-1 to TRBJ2-2; D possibly uses TRBD1 or TRBD2 (5 bases each). This CDR3 has 16 residues. Germline CDR1 is SGHAT and CDR2 is FQDESV (reference sequence). This CDR3 reads CASSLVRGMITGELFF. In DNA form, the CDR3 reads TGTGCAAGCAGCTTAGTGAGGGGTATGATCACCGGGGAGCTGTTTTTT.

A word on this clonotype: This may be a read error: a much more frequent sequence differs by one nucleotide. CDR3 amino acids: CSVKDGIVMGNEQFF. For the CDR3, the DNA is TGCAGCGTTAAAGACGGGATTGTCATGGGGAATGAGCAGTTCTTC. The V and J genes are TRBV29-1 and TRBJ2-1; a possible D gene is TRBD2 (5 bases). Germline CDR1 is SQVTM and CDR2 is ANQGSEA. This CDR3 comprises 15 residues.